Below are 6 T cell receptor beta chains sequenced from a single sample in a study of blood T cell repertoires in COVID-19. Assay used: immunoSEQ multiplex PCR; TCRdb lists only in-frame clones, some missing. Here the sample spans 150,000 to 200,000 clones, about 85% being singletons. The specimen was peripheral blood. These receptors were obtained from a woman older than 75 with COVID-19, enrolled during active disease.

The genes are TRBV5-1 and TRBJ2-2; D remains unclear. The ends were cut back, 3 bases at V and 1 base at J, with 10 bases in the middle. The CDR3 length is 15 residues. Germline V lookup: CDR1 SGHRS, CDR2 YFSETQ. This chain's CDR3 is CASSWAWQNTGELFF. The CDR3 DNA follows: TGCGCCAGCAGCTGGGCATGGCAGAACACCGGGGAGCTGTTTTTT.

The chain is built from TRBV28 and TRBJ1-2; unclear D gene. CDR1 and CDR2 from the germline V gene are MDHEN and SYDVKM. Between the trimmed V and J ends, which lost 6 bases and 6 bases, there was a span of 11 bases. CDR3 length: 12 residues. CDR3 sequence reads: CASSPRLDGYTF. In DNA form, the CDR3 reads TGTGCCAGCAGCCCCAGGCTTGATGGCTACACCTTC.

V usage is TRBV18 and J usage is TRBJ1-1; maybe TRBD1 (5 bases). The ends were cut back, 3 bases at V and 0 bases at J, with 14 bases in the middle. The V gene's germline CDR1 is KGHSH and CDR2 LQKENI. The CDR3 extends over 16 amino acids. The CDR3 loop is CASSPNKDTMNTEAFF. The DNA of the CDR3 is TGTGCCAGCTCACCGAACAAGGACACTATGAACACTGAAGCTTTCTTT.

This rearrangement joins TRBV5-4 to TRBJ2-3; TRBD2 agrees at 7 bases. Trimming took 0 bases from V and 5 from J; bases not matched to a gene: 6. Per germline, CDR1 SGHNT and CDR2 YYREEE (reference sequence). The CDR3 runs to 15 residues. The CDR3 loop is CASSLVERGLDTQYF. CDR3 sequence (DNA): TGTGCCAGCAGCTTGGTTGAGCGGGGATTAGATACGCAGTATTTT.

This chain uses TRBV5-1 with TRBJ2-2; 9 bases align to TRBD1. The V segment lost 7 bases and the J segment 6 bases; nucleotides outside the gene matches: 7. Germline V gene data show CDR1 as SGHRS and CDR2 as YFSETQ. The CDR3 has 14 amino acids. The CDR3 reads CASVRDRVSGELFF. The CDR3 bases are TGCGCCAGCGTCCGGGACAGGGTTTCCGGGGAGCTGTTTTTT.

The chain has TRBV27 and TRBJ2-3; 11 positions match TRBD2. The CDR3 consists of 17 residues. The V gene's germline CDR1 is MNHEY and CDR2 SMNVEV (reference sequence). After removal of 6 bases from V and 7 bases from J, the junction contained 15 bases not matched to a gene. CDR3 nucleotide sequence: TGTGCCAGCAGGGAAGAACTAGCCGGGACTAGCGGCAATACGCAGTATTTT. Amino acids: CASREELAGTSGNTQYF.